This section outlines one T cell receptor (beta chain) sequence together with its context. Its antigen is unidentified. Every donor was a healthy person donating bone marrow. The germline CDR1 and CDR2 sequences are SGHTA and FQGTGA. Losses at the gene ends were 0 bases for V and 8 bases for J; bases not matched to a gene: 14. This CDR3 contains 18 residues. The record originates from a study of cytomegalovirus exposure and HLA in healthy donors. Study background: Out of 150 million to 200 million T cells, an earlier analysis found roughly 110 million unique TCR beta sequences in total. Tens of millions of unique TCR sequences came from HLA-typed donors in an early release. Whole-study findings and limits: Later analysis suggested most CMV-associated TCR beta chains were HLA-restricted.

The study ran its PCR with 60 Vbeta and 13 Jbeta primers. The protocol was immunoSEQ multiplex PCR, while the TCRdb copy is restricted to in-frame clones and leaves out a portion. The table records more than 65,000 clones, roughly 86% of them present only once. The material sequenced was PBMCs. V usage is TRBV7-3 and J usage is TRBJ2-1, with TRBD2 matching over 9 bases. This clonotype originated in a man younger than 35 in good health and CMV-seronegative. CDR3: CASSLTGTGTSSFDEQFF. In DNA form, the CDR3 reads TGTGCCAGCAGCTTAACCGGGACCGGGACTAGCAGTTTCGATGAGCAGTTCTTC.